One sample yielded the 22 T cell receptor beta chains listed below, sequenced in a study of cytomegalovirus exposure and HLA in healthy donors. Researchers ran the PCR with 60 Vbeta and 13 Jbeta primers. Data came from immunoSEQ multiplex PCR; TCRdb stores just in-frame clones and leaves some out. The sample lists over 150,000 clones; about 75% were seen once. Sequenced sample: PBMCs. The receptors derive from a woman between 45 and 60 years old in good health and CMV-seropositive.

The chain links TRBV25-1 to TRBJ1-4; D may be TRBD1 (5 bases). The CDR3 loop spans 16 amino acids. Trimming left V 5 bases short and J 8 bases short, with 21 bases between. From germline, CDR1 is MGHDK and CDR2 SYGVNS. The CDR3 sequence: CASSLLTGAAGEKLFF. The CDR3 DNA follows: TGTGCCAGCAGTTTATTGACTGGGGCGGCAGGGGAAAAACTGTTTTTT. The whole variable domain, remainder taken from reference TRBV25-1 and TRBJ1-4, is EADIYQTPRYLVIGTGKKITLECSQTMGHDKMYWYQQDPGMELHLIHYSYGVNSTEKGDLSSESTVSRIRTEHFPLTLESARPSHTSQYLCASSLLTGAAGEKLFFGSGTQLSVL.

The rearrangement links TRBV9 to TRBJ1-1; D gene uncertain. CDR1 and CDR2 from the germline V gene are SGDLS and YYNGEE. This CDR3 spans 15 amino acids. V was clipped by 0 bases and J by 5 bases, with 14 bases between them. CDR3 amino acids: CASSVDLSDKTEAFF. The DNA for the CDR3 is TGTGCCAGCAGCGTAGACCTTTCCGACAAAACTGAAGCTTTCTTT.

The genes are TRBV7-9 and TRBJ1-1; maybe TRBD1 (6 bases). Germline CDR1 and CDR2: SEHNR and FQNEAQ (reference sequence). V lost 3 bases and J 1 base, leaving 21 bases between the germline ends. The CDR3 has 18 amino acids. The CDR3 spells CASSFGKGLGGANTEAFF. The CDR3, as DNA: TGTGCCAGCAGCTTTGGGAAAGGTTTGGGGGGGGCGAACACTGAAGCTTTCTTT.

This clone has a handful of counts. This rearrangement joins TRBV5-1 to TRBJ2-7; possibly TRBD2 for D (5 bases). The CDR3 extends over 14 amino acids. Germline V gene data show CDR1 as SGHRS and CDR2 as YFSETQ. Trimming removed 0 bases from V and 2 bases from J, with 9 bases in between. Here the CDR3 DNA reads TGCGCCAGCAGCTTGGCGGGGATCCCCTACGAGCAGTACTTC. Translation gives CASSLAGIPYEQYF.

As concerns this clone: The junction differs from germline at one of its ends, possibly a read error. Other DNA sequences of this sample code for an identical CDR3. V usage is TRBV4-1 and J usage is TRBJ2-1; 10 nucleotides align to TRBD2. Germline CDR1 MGHRA, CDR2 YSYEKL. The CDR3 extends over 17 amino acids. CDR3 DNA: TGCGCCAGCAGCCAAGAGAAAACTAGCGGGGCCTATAATGAGCAGTTCTTC. Translation: CASSQEKTSGAYNEQFF.

CDR3 in DNA: TGTGCCAGCAGCCTGTCGACAGGGGGCCTCACAGATACGCAGTATTTT. It is translated as CASSLSTGGLTDTQYF. The chain carries TRBV13 and TRBJ2-3; 10 bases line up with TRBD1. CDR3 length equals 16 residues. Germline CDR1 PRHDT, CDR2 FYEKMQ (reference sequence). V trimming: 5 bases; J trimming: 2 bases; junction bases outside the gene matches: 7.

The J gene is TRBJ1-1, the V gene TRBV5-1, with no clear D. This CDR3 region has 13 residues. From germline, CDR1 is SGHRS and CDR2 YFSETQ. V lost 3 bases and J 1 base, leaving 7 bases between the germline ends. The CDR3 sequence: CASSWRANTEAFF. The CDR3 DNA reads TGCGCCAGCAGCTGGAGGGCGAACACTGAAGCTTTCTTT.

The chain links TRBV12-5 to TRBJ2-2; D call uncertain. This CDR3 comprises 16 residues. Germline V CDR1 and CDR2: LGHNT, FRNRAP. V lost 4 bases to trimming and J lost 1 base, with 13 bases between them. The CDR3 DNA reads as TGTGCTAGTGGTTCCCCCTCGATCGGGAACACCGGGGAGCTGTTTTTT. Protein sequence: CASGSPSIGNTGELFF.

In DNA form, the CDR3 reads TGCGCCAGCAGCTTGGGAGGAGTGAACACTGAAGCTTTCTTT. This gives the protein CASSLGGVNTEAFF. V usage is TRBV5-1 and J usage is TRBJ1-1; D is undetermined. Trimming removed 0 bases from V and 0 bases from J, with 6 bases in between. CDR3 length: 14 amino acids. Germline values: CDR1 SGHRS, CDR2 YFSETQ.

CDR3 sequence reads: CASRQTSKGNTIYF. CDR3 bases: TGTGCCAGCCGCCAGACAAGCAAAGGAAACACCATATATTTT. The V gene is TRBV6-1, the J gene TRBJ1-3; no clear D. V shed 8 bases and J shed 4 bases, with 15 bases lying between them. The CDR3 is 14 amino acids. Germline V gene lookup returns CDR1 MNHNS and CDR2 SASEGT.

This chain connects TRBV5-6 to TRBJ2-2; TRBD2 is a possible D gene (5 bases). This CDR3 has 18 amino acids. Between the trimmed V and J ends, which lost 3 bases and 4 bases, there was a span of 22 bases. Germline V CDR1 and CDR2: SGHDT, YYEEEE. The DNA for the CDR3 is TGTGCCAGCAGCTCGGGTGGGTGGAGGCCTGAGAGCACCGGGGAGCTGTTTTTT. Translating gives CASSSGGWRPESTGELFF. The full variable domain, its missing parts supplied by reference TRBV5-6 and TRBJ2-2, is DAGVTQSPTHLIKTRGQQVTLRCSPKSGHDTVSWYQQALGQGPQFIFQYYEEEERQRGNFPDRFSGHQFPNYSSELNVNALLLGDSALYLCASSSGGWRPESTGELFFGEGSRLTVL.

This chain joins TRBV10-2 and TRBJ2-5; 8 bases are shared with TRBD2. CDR1 is WSHSY, CDR2 SAAADI, per germline. V was pared by 5 bases and J by 2 bases, with 10 bases of the junction left unmatched. The CDR3 length is 16 residues. The CDR3 DNA reads TGCGCCAGCAGTAATGCCCAGCGGGGGTCACAAGAGACCCAGTACTTC. It specifies CASSNAQRGSQETQYF.

The gene calls are TRBV5-4 and TRBJ1-3; 7 positions match TRBD1. The CDR3 runs 15 residues. J lost 3 bases, V lost 4 bases, and 7 bases had no gene match. Per germline, CDR1 SGHNT and CDR2 YYREEE (reference sequence). The CDR3 nucleotides are TGTGCCAGCAGCGAGAGGGGGCAGGATGGAAACACCATATATTTT. It translates to CASSERGQDGNTIYF.

The chain is built from TRBV9 and TRBJ2-1; 8 bases fit TRBD2. The CDR3 totals 13 residues. V dropped 2 bases and J dropped 7; count of bases not matched to a gene: 2. Germline V gives CDR1 SGDLS, CDR2 YYNGEE. The CDR3 reads CASSVGGGNEQFF. In DNA form, the CDR3 reads TGTGCCAGCAGCGTCGGCGGGGGGAATGAGCAGTTCTTC. Full variable domain (outside the CDR3, taken from reference TRBV9 and TRBJ2-1): DSGVTQTPKHLITATGQRVTLRCSPRSGDLSVYWYQQSLDQGLQFLIQYYNGEERAKGNILERFSAQQFPDLHSELNLSSLELGDSALYFCASSVGGGNEQFFGPGTRLTVL.

This rearrangement joins TRBV5-1 to TRBJ2-1, with D perhaps TRBD1 (5 bases). The V end lost 6 bases, the J end lost 8 bases, and 21 bases lay between the germline ends. This CDR3 comprises 15 residues. The germline CDR1 and CDR2 sequences are SGHRS and YFSETQ. The CDR3 sequence is CASTQGDPAEDEQFF. Here the CDR3 DNA reads TGCGCCAGCACCCAGGGCGACCCCGCAGAGGATGAGCAGTTCTTC.

The chain carries TRBV9 and TRBJ1-1; 7 bases agree with TRBD1. The CDR3 runs 14 residues. Germline V gene data show CDR1 as SGDLS and CDR2 as YYNGEE. V shed 0 bases, J shed 1 base, and the junction held 0 bases outside the gene matches. The CDR3 DNA reads TGTGCCAGCAGCGTAGGGACAGGGAACACTGAAGCTTTCTTT. Its protein product is CASSVGTGNTEAFF.

The rearrangement uses TRBV4-1 and TRBJ1-4; 7 nucleotides match TRBD1. V trimming: 3 bases; J trimming: 5 bases; junction bases outside the gene matches: 6. The CDR3 loop spans 15 amino acids. Per germline, CDR1 MGHRA and CDR2 YSYEKL. CDR3 nucleotide sequence: TGCGCCAGCAGCCACACGACAGGGCCAAATGAAAAACTGTTTTTT. It yields the protein CASSHTTGPNEKLFF.

J is TRBJ2-2 and V is TRBV7-7; 10 nucleotides line up with TRBD1. The V segment lost 5 bases and the J segment 5 bases; nucleotides outside the gene matches: 5. The CDR3 totals 15 residues. Germline V lookup: CDR1 SSHAT, CDR2 FNYEAQ (reference sequence). The CDR3 DNA reads TGTGCCAGCAGCCCCAGGGGACAGGGGACCGGGGAGCTGTTTTTT. This encodes CASSPRGQGTGELFF.

The genes are TRBV7-2 and TRBJ1-1; the D is unclear. Trimming cost V 1 base and J 3 bases, with 9 bases left between them. Germline-derived CDR1 and CDR2 are SGHTA and FQGNSA. The CDR3 is made up of 14 amino acids. In DNA form, the CDR3 reads TGTGCCAGCAGCTTAGGGAGCGGGGACACTGAAGCTTTCTTT. Its translation: CASSLGSGDTEAFF.

The genes are TRBV5-4 and TRBJ1-4, with TRBD1 matching over 7 bases. The germline CDR1 and CDR2 sequences are SGHNT and YYREEE (reference sequence). CDR3 length: 16 amino acids. The junction had 14 bases not matched to a gene; V was cut back by 4 bases and J by 8 bases. CDR3 DNA sequence: TGTGCCAGCAGCCTTGAGCCCGACAGGGTTAACGAAAAACTGTTTTTT. Translating it yields CASSLEPDRVNEKLFF. The variable domain in full, with the rest retrieved from reference TRBV5-4 and TRBJ1-4, is ETGVTQSPTHLIKTRGQQVTLRCSSQSGHNTVSWYQQALGQGPQFIFQYYREEENGRGNFPPRFSGLQFPNYSSELNVNALELDDSALYLCASSLEPDRVNEKLFFGSGTQLSVL.

This clone was counted a single time. The chain combines TRBV6-1 with TRBJ1-6; 9 bases are a match to TRBD1. V gave up 6 bases and J gave up 6 bases; unmatched junction bases: 6. Germline CDR1 reads MNHNS; CDR2 reads SASEGT. The CDR3 contains 15 residues. CDR3 protein: CASRSGTGFNSPLHF. In DNA, the CDR3 is TGTGCCAGCAGGAGCGGGACAGGGTTTAATTCACCCCTCCACTTT.

The chain recombines TRBV5-6 with TRBJ2-7; possible D gene TRBD2, 6 bases. The V end lost 0 bases, the J end lost 3 bases, and 10 bases lay between the germline ends. The CDR3 loop spans 14 amino acids. Germline CDR1 is SGHDT and CDR2 is YYEEEE. The CDR3 region is CASSLVTGVYEQYF. The CDR3 DNA sequence: TGTGCCAGCAGCTTGGTTACGGGGGTCTACGAGCAGTACTTC.